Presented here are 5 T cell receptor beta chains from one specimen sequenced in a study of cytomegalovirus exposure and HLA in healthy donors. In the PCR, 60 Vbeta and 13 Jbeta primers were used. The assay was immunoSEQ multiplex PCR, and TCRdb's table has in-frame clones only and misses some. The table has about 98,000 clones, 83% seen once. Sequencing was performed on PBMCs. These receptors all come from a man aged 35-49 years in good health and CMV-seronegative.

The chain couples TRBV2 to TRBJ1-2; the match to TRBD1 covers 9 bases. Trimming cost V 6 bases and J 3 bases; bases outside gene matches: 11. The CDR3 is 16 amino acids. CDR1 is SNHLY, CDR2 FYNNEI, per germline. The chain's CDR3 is CASRTSAGTGHYGYTF. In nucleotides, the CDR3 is TGTGCCAGCAGAACAAGCGCGGGGACAGGGCACTATGGCTACACCTTC.

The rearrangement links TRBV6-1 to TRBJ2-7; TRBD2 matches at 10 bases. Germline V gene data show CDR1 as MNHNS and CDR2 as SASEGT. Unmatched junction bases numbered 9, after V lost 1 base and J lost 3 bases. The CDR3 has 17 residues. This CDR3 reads CASSEVWRAGGLYEQYF. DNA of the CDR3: TGTGCCAGCAGTGAAGTGTGGCGAGCGGGGGGGCTCTACGAGCAGTACTTC.

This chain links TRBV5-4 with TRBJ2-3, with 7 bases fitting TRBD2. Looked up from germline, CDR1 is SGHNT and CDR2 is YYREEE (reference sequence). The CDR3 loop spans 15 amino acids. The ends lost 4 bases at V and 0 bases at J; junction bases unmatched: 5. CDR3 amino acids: CASSPRGSSTDTQYF. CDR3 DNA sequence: TGTGCCAGCAGCCCGCGGGGGAGTAGCACAGATACGCAGTATTTT.

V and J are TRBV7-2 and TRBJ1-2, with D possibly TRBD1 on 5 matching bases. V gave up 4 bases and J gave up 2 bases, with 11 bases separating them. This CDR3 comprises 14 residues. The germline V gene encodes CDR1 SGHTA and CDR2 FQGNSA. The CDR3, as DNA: TGTGCCAGCAGCTGGCGACGACAGAACTATGGCTACACCTTC. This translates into CASSWRRQNYGYTF.

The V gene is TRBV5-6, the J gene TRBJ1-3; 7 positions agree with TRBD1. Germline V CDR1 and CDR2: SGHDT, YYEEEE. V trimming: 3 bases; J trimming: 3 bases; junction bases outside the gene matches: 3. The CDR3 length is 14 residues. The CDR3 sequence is CASSYTGVGNTIYF. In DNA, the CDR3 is TGTGCCAGCAGCTATACAGGGGTTGGAAACACCATATATTTT.